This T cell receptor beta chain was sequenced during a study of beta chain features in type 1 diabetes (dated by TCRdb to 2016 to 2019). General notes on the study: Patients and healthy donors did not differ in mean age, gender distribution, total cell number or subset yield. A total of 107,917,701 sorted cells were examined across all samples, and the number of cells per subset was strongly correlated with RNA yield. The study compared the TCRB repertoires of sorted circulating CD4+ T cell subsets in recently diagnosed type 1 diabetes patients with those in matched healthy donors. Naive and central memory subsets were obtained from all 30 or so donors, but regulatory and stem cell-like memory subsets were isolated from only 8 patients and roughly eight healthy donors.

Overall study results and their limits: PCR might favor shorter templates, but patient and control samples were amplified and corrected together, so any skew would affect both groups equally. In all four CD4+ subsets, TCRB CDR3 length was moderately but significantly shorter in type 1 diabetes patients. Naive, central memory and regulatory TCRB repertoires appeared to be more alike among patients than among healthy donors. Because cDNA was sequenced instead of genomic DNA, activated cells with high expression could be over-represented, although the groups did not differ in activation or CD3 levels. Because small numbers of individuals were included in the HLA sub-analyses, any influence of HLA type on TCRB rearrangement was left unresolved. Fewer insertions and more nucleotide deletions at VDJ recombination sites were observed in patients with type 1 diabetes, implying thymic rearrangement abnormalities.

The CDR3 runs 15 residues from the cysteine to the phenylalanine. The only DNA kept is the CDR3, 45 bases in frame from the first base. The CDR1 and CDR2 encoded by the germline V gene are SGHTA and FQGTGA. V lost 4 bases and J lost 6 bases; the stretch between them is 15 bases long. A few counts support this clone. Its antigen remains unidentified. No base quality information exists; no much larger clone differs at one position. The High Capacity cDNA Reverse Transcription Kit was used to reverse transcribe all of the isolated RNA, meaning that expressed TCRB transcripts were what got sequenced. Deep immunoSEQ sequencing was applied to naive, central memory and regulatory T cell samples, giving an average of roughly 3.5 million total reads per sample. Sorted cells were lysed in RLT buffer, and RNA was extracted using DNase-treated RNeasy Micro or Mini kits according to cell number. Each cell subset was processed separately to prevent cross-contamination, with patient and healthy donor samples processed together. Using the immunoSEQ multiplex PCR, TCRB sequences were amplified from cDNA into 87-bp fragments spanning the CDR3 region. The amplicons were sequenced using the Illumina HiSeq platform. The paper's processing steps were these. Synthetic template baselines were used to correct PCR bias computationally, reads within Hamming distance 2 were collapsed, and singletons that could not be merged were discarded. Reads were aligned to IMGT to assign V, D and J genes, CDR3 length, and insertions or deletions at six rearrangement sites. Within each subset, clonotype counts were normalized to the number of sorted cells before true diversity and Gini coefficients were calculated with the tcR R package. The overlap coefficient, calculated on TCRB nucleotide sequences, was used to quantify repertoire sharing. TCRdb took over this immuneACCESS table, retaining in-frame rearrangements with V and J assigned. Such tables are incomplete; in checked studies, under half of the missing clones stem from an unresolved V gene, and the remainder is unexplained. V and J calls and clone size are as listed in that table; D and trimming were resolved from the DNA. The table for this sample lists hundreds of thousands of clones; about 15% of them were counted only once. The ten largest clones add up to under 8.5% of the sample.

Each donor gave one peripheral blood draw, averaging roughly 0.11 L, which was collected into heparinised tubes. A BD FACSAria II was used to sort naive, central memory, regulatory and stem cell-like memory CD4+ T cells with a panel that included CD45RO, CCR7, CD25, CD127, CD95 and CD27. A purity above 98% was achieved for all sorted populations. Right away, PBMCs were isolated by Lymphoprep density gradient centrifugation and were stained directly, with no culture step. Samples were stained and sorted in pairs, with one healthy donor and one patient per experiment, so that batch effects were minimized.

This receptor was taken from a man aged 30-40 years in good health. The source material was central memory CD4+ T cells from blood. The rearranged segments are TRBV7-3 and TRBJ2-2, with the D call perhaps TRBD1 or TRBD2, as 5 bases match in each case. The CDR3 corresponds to CASSSGTRAAGELFF. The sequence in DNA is TGTGCCAGCAGCTCGGGGACCAGAGCGGCCGGGGAGCTGTTTTTT.